This paragraph reports one TCR beta chain. TCRdb reanalysed the 5' RACE reads using MiXCR and keeps one entry per CDR3 protein. The table records 300,000 to 400,000 distinct CDR3 sequences, 8.7% of them present only once. CDR3 size: 14 residues. In germline, CDR1 is SGDLS, CDR2 YYNGEE. V lost 3 bases and J lost 7, with 16 bases in between. These data originate in a study of T cells after yellow fever vaccination. Study context: Fractions low in cell number were prepared with SMART-Seq v4 Ultra Low Input.

The TCR originated in a man younger than 35 who received the YFV17D yellow fever vaccine. Sequenced here: PBMCs, sampled on the day of the first yellow fever vaccination. The chain uses TRBV9 and TRBJ1-2, with unresolved D. CDR3 protein: CASSGPFGDRGYTF. The CDR3 coding sequence is TGTGCCAGCAGCGGACCCTTCGGGGATCGTGGCTACACCTTC.